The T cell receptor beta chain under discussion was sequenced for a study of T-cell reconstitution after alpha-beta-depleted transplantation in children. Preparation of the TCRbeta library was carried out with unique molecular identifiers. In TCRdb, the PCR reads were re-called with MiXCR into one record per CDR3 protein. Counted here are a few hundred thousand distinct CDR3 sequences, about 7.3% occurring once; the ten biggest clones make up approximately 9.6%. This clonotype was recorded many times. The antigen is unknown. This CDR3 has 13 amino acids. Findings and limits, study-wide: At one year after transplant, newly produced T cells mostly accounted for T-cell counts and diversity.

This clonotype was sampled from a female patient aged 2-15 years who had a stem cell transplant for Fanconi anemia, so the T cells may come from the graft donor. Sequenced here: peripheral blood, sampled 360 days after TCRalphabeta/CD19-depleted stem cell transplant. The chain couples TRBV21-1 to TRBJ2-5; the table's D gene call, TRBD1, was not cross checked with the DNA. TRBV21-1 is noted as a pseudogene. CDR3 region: CASQDRGRETQYF. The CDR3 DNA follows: TGTGCCAGCCAAGACAGGGGGCGAGAGACCCAGTACTTC.